These 9 T cell receptor beta chains came from one sample sequenced in a study of blood T cell repertoires in COVID-19. The table came from immunoSEQ multiplex PCR; TCRdb's copy has only in-frame clones and leaves some out. The table has around 400,000 clones, over 75% seen once; the top ten hold 10%. The sequenced sample consisted of peripheral blood. These receptors all stem from a woman aged 25 to 45 with COVID-19, enrolled during active disease.

The gene calls are TRBV11-2 and TRBJ2-1, with D uncertain. Per the germline V gene, CDR1 is SGHAT and CDR2 is FQNNGV. This CDR3 comprises 14 residues. V lost 0 bases, J lost 10 bases, and 13 bases lay in between. The CDR3 is CASSLDPIRWEQFF. The CDR3 nucleotides read TGTGCCAGCAGCTTAGACCCCATTAGATGGGAGCAGTTCTTC.

This chain links TRBV9 with TRBJ2-2; D may be TRBD2 (6 bases). The germline V and J ends were trimmed by 3 bases and 4 bases, with 10 bases remaining between them. The CDR3 is made up of 14 amino acids. CDR1 is SGDLS and CDR2 is YYNGEE in the germline V gene. CDR3 sequence reads: CASSEEGLTGELFF. The CDR3 bases are TGTGCCAGCAGCGAAGAGGGACTCACCGGGGAGCTGTTTTTT.

The genes are TRBV4-2 and TRBJ1-5, with D hard to call. V was shortened by 1 base and J by 0 bases, with 10 bases between the two germline ends. Germline CDR1 LGHNA, CDR2 YNFKEQ. The CDR3 consists of 16 residues. As DNA, the CDR3 is TGTGCCAGCAGCCAAGCTGCGGGCCCTAGCAATCAGCCCCAGCATTTT. Protein product: CASSQAAGPSNQPQHF.

V and J are TRBV28 and TRBJ2-2, with TRBD2 matching over 9 bases. The CDR3 is 15 amino acids. The germline gives CDR1 MDHEN, CDR2 SYDVKM. Losses at the gene ends were 2 bases for V and 3 bases for J; bases not matched to a gene: 1. The CDR3 reads CASSLAGGDTGELFF. CDR3 DNA: TGTGCCAGCAGTTTAGCGGGAGGGGACACCGGGGAGCTGTTTTTT.

J is TRBJ2-7 and V is TRBV2, with 9 positions matching TRBD2. V lost 11 bases to trimming and J lost 6 bases; unmatched junction nucleotides: 8. The CDR3 spans 12 residues. The V gene's germline CDR1 is SNHLY and CDR2 FYNNEI. The CDR3 is CAPRAGGFEQYF. The CDR3 DNA reads TGTGCCCCCCGGGCGGGGGGGTTCGAGCAGTACTTC.

The genes are TRBV5-1 and TRBJ2-1; TRBD2 matches 8 bases. After removal of 4 bases from V and 9 bases from J, the junction contained 12 bases not matched to a gene. The CDR3 contains 15 residues. Germline-derived CDR1 and CDR2 are SGHRS and YFSETQ. The CDR3 sequence: CASSKGLGRGAEQFF. DNA for the CDR3: TGCGCCAGCAGCAAGGGACTAGGGCGTGGCGCTGAGCAGTTCTTC.

The gene calls are TRBV6-6 and TRBJ1-2; D is possibly TRBD1 (5 bases). V was pared by 5 bases and J by 8 bases, with 15 bases between. CDR1 is MNHNY, CDR2 SVGAGI, per germline (reference sequence). The CDR3 runs to 13 residues. The CDR3 nucleotides read TGTGCCAGCAGTAACGGGGGTCCGGGGGGCTACACCTTC. Translated, it gives CASSNGGPGGYTF.

The CDR3 region has the DNA TGTGCCAGCAGCTTGCTCCGGACAGGGGGCCTGGAGACCCAGTACTTC. As protein: CASSLLRTGGLETQYF. This chain uses TRBV5-4 with TRBJ2-5, with 11 bases aligning to TRBD1. The CDR3 consists of 16 residues. The germline CDR1 and CDR2 sequences are SGHNT and YYREEE (reference sequence). V was pared by 1 base and J by 5 bases, with 7 bases of the junction left unmatched.

The rearrangement joins TRBV4-3 to TRBJ1-2; unclear D gene. Germline CDR1 LGHNA, CDR2 YSLEER. CDR3 size: 13 residues. V lost 0 bases and J 8 bases, leaving 10 bases between the germline ends. DNA of the CDR3: TGCGCCAGCAGCCAAGATTCGGGTACGGGCTACACCTTC. Translating it yields CASSQDSGTGYTF.